A single T cell receptor beta chain is shown here with its context. The record originates from a study of control samples from healthy donors and cancer patients. Germline CDR1 is SGHAT and CDR2 is FQNNGV. CDR3 length: 13 residues. V was clipped by 5 bases and J by 2 bases, with 10 bases between them. Libraries were prepared by immunoSEQ multiplex PCR; TCRdb keeps only in-frame clonotypes and omits some of them. The sample holds around 150,000 clones; under 90% are singletons and the top ten take over 4.5%. V and J are TRBV11-2 and TRBJ2-7; D perhaps matches TRBD1 (5 bases). Material for sequencing was blood. The receptor's source is a young man in good health. CDR3 loop: CASSMGQPYEQYF. CDR3 nucleotide sequence: TGTGCCAGCAGCATGGGGCAGCCCTACGAGCAGTACTTC.